One sample yielded the 22 T cell receptor beta chains listed below, sequenced in a study of vaccination and CD4 T cells after COVID-19. The Oncomine TCR Beta short-read assay sequenced DNA from cultured CD4+ T cells. Via MiXCR, TCRdb re-called the PCR reads, giving one row per CDR3 protein. The data show thousands of distinct CDR3 sequences, about 29% seen once. As for treatment: roughly ten-day PBMC culture with coronavirus spike peptide pools or control peptides (ViraFEST assay). CD4+ T lymphocytes from the unexposed donor were collected before the COVID-19 pandemic (2011-2018). Their antigens remain unidentified. The sequenced sample was CD4+ T cells from blood, cultured in vitro. These receptor sequences come from a human donor in good health.

This clonotype is deemed medium-sized (0.01 to 0.1%). The chain is built from TRBV6-5 and TRBJ1-2, with D perhaps TRBD1 (5 bases). This CDR3 is 13 amino acids long. Looked up from germline, CDR1 is MNHEY and CDR2 is SVGAGI. The germline V and J ends were trimmed by 2 bases and 4 bases, with 8 bases remaining between them. As DNA, the CDR3 is TGTGCCAGCAGTTACCCAGGGAGCTATGGCTACACCTTC. It yields the protein CASSYPGSYGYTF.

This clonotype was picked up a small number of times. CDR3 in DNA: TGTGCCAGCAGCCCGGACAGGGGGCGAGAGACCCAGTACTTC. This translates into CASSPDRGRETQYF. This sequence joins TRBV7-7 and TRBJ2-5; 11 bases line up with TRBD1. The J segment lost 4 bases and the V segment lost 5 bases, leaving 3 bases of the junction unmatched. Germline CDR1 is SSHAT and CDR2 is FNYEAQ (reference sequence). The CDR3 runs 14 residues.

Points on this clonotype: The CDR3 ends on some other residue instead of the conserved phenylalanine or tryptophan, so this is likely a read error. The chain is built from TRBV7-3 and TRBJ2-1, with D perhaps matching TRBD1 (8 bases). This CDR3 contains 15 residues. Germline CDR1 reads SGHTA; CDR2 reads FQGTGA. Trimming left V 5 bases short and J 4 bases short, with 15 bases between. In DNA, the CDR3 is TGTGCCAGCAGCCTACAGGGGGGGGTATACAATGAGCAGTTCTCC. Translating it yields CASSLQGGVYNEQFS.

The J gene is TRBJ1-2, the V gene TRBV5-8; tentative D call: TRBD1 (5 bases). There are 17 residues in the CDR3. The germline V gene encodes CDR1 SGHTS and CDR2 YDEGEE. V was shortened by 2 bases and J by 8 bases, with 25 bases between the two germline ends. The CDR3 nucleotides read TGTGCCAGCAGCTTATCGGGGACTCTGAAGACCGCGTGGGGCTACACCTTC. Translated, it gives CASSLSGTLKTAWGYTF.

This clonotype was picked up a small number of times. The chain uses TRBV29-1 and TRBJ2-6; D is ambiguous. Germline values: CDR1 SQVTM, CDR2 ANQGSEA. The CDR3 spans 13 residues. The V end lost 3 bases, the J end lost 2 bases, and 5 bases lay between the germline ends. The CDR3 region is CSVDVAGANVLTF. The CDR3 region has the DNA TGCAGCGTTGACGTGGCTGGGGCCAACGTCCTGACTTTC.

CDR3 DNA sequence: TGTGCCAGCGTCACCACGATAGGACAGGGAGCCACAGATACGCAGTATTTT. Protein: CASVTTIGQGATDTQYF. This chain joins TRBV6-1 and TRBJ2-3, with 8 bases fitting TRBD1. J was trimmed by 2 bases and V by 8 bases; bases with no gene match: 15. Germline V gene data show CDR1 as MNHNS and CDR2 as SASEGT. The CDR3 is 17 amino acids.

V usage is TRBV10-2 and J usage is TRBJ1-1; D remains ambiguous. This CDR3 is 13 amino acids long. Germline assignment: CDR1 WSHSY and CDR2 SAAADI. V lost 0 bases to trimming and J lost 1 base, with 3 bases between them. In DNA form, the CDR3 reads TGCGCCAGCAGTGAGTCGACGAACACTGAAGCTTTCTTT. Its translation is CASSESTNTEAFF.

This clonotype was counted a single time. This chain uses TRBV29-1 with TRBJ1-2; D unresolved. This CDR3 has 10 residues. The ends were cut back, 4 bases at V and 9 bases at J, with 9 bases in the middle. Germline V gives CDR1 SQVTM, CDR2 ANQGSEA. DNA for the CDR3: TGCAGCGTTGGCCGATATAGCTACACCTTC. Its protein product is CSVGRYSYTF.

The chain recombines TRBV20-1 with TRBJ1-1; no definite D call. The CDR3 has 13 residues. Trimming shortened V by 1 base and J by 11 bases, and 17 bases separated the two germline ends. The germline V gene has CDR1 DFQATT and CDR2 SNEGSKA (reference sequence). The CDR3 sequence: CSARGTSLREAFF. CDR3 sequence (DNA): TGCAGTGCTAGAGGTACAAGCCTCCGTGAGGCTTTCTTT.

The chain is built from TRBV7-9 and TRBJ1-1; no clear D. Germline V CDR1 and CDR2: SEHNR, FQNEAQ (reference sequence). Trimming took off 1 base at V and 3 bases at J, with 3 bases between the two ends. The length of the CDR3 is 12 residues. CDR3 protein: CASSLDDTEAFF. The CDR3 bases are TGTGCCAGCAGCTTAGACGACACTGAAGCTTTCTTT.

The chain couples TRBV20-1 to TRBJ1-1; 7 bases map to TRBD1. The J segment lost 4 bases and the V segment lost 3 bases, leaving 8 bases of the junction unmatched. The CDR3 is made up of 14 amino acids. The germline V gene encodes CDR1 DFQATT and CDR2 SNEGSKA (reference sequence). CDR3 in DNA: TGCAGTGCTAGCCCCCCCCAGGGGGTCACTGAAGCTTTCTTT. Its protein product is CSASPPQGVTEAFF.

This chain joins TRBV7-9 and TRBJ2-7; D is perhaps TRBD2 (6 bases). Germline V gene data show CDR1 as SEHNR and CDR2 as FQNEAQ (reference sequence). V dropped 5 bases and J dropped 0 bases, with 14 bases sitting between them. This CDR3 has 15 amino acids. The CDR3 sequence: CASSALGGNSYEQYF. The CDR3 nucleotides are TGTGCCAGCAGCGCTCTCGGAGGGAACTCCTACGAGCAGTACTTC.

J is TRBJ2-1 and V is TRBV20-1, with 7 bases aligning to TRBD2. CDR1 is DFQATT and CDR2 is SNEGSKA in the germline V gene (reference sequence). The CDR3 runs 12 residues. With V trimmed by 2 bases and J by 5 bases, 0 bases remained unmatched. The CDR3 bases are TGCAGTGCTAGACTAGCGGACAATGAGCAGTTCTTC. As protein: CSARLADNEQFF.

The V and J genes are TRBV7-8 and TRBJ1-6, with unresolved D. The CDR3 runs to 17 residues. V lost 2 bases to trimming and J lost 1 base, with 12 bases between them. Germline loops: CDR1 SGHVS, CDR2 FQNEAQ. In DNA form, the CDR3 reads TGTGCCAGCAGCTTATTAGATCCGGGGTCCTATAATTCACCCCTCCACTTT. It yields the protein CASSLLDPGSYNSPLHF.

Turning to this clonotype: The conserved final phenylalanine or tryptophan is absent from the CDR3, which likely points to a read error. The rearrangement links TRBV6-2 or TRBV6-3 to TRBJ1-2; 11 bases align to TRBD1. This CDR3 has 14 amino acids. Germline V gives CDR1 MNHEY, CDR2 SVGEGT. Trimming took 6 bases from V and 6 from J; bases not matched to a gene: 6. The CDR3 DNA is TGTGCCAGCAGGAGGACAGGGGGCGAAAATGGCTACACCCTC. This gives the protein CASRRTGGENGYTL.

This chain connects TRBV24-1 to TRBJ2-3; 7 bases map to TRBD2. Germline-derived CDR1 and CDR2 are KGHDR and SFDVKD. The ends lost 5 bases at V and 4 bases at J; junction bases unmatched: 5. This CDR3 is 14 amino acids long. CDR3 DNA: TGTGCCACCAGTGCCAGCGGGGCCTCAGATACGCAGTATTTT. Translating gives CATSASGASDTQYF.

The gene calls are TRBV9 and TRBJ1-2; 8 bases are shared with TRBD1. Per germline, CDR1 SGDLS and CDR2 YYNGEE. The length of the CDR3 is 14 residues. V lost 3 bases to trimming and J lost 8 bases; unmatched junction nucleotides: 9. The CDR3 loop is CASSGGTGWRGYTF. Written as DNA, the CDR3 is TGTGCCAGCAGCGGGGGGACAGGTTGGCGAGGCTACACCTTC.

The chain has TRBV19 and TRBJ2-3; 7 bases fit TRBD1. Germline V CDR1 and CDR2: LNHDA, SQIVND (reference sequence). CDR3 length equals 14 residues. J was trimmed by 1 base and V by 5 bases; bases with no gene match: 3. The CDR3, as DNA: TGTGCCAGTAGTCAGGGGGTCGGCACAGATACGCAGTATTTT. It translates to CASSQGVGTDTQYF.

The CDR3 loop reads CASSQNQPQHF. The CDR3 DNA is TGTGCCAGCAGTCAAAATCAGCCCCAGCATTTT. The V and J genes are TRBV12-3 or TRBV12-4 and TRBJ1-5; D call uncertain. The V and J ends lost 5 bases and 4 bases respectively, with 3 bases between them. This CDR3 has 11 amino acids.

This chain links TRBV29-1 with TRBJ1-1; a weak D match, TRBD1 (6 bases). The V gene's germline CDR1 is SQVTM and CDR2 ANQGSEA. V shed 3 bases and J shed 3 bases, with 8 bases lying between them. This CDR3 is built from 12 residues. CDR3 bases: TGCAGCGTTGAGGGGGCGCACACTGAAGCTTTCTTT. Translating it yields CSVEGAHTEAFF.

V and J are TRBV29-1 and TRBJ2-7; possibly TRBD2 for D (5 bases). Germline CDR1 reads SQVTM; CDR2 reads ANQGSEA. This CDR3 spans 13 amino acids. Trimming took off 4 bases at V and 4 bases at J, with 14 bases between the two ends. CDR3 coding DNA: TGCAGCGTTGCTGTGCGGGTTGGATACGAGCAGTACTTC. It yields the protein CSVAVRVGYEQYF.

This clonotype is categorized as medium-sized (0.01 to 0.1%). The J gene is TRBJ2-3, the V gene TRBV4-2; TRBD2 aligns across 11 bases. Germline assignment: CDR1 LGHNA and CDR2 YNFKEQ. The CDR3 contains 16 residues. V was pared by 3 bases and J by 4 bases, with 6 bases of the junction left unmatched. The CDR3 DNA is TGTGCCAGCAGCCAGGCTATAGCGGGGGGGCCAGATACGCAGTATTTT. Its protein product is CASSQAIAGGPDTQYF.